The clone carrying this TCR beta chain was found many times. This entry belongs to a study of metastatic and nonmetastatic thyroid tumors. Each patient went into thyroid surgery without having received any treatment. TCRdb re-called clones from the PCR reads using MiXCR. This sample has under 45,000 clones; approximately 17% occur once, and the top ten carry roughly an eighth. CDR3 size: 15 residues. V gave up 4 bases and J gave up 0 bases, with 11 bases separating them. Germline values: CDR1 MDHEN, CDR2 SYDVKM. The rearrangement uses TRBV28 and TRBJ2-3; D might be TRBD2 (5 bases). The clonotype was recovered from a female donor with papillary thyroid cancer or a benign thyroid nodule (not recorded which). Some clones in this sample may be carry-over from other donors' samples. Sequenced input: tumor tissue. This CDR3 is CASSSTTPSTDTQYF. The CDR3 DNA follows: TGTGCCAGCAGTTCGACTACCCCGAGCACAGATACGCAGTATTTT.